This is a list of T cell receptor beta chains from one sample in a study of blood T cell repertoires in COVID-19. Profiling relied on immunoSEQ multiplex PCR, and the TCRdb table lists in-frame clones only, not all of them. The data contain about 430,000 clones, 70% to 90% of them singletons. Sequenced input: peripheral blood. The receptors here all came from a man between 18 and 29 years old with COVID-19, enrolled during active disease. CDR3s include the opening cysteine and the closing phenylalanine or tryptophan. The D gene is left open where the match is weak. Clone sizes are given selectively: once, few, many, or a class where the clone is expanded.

CDR3 DNA: TGTGCCAGCGGCCTTGATCCAGCTTTCTTT
CDR3 protein: CASGLDPAFF
V gene: TRBV5-4
D gene: -
clone size: -
J gene: TRBJ1-1

CDR3 DNA: TGCGCCAGCAGCTTCCACGGGAGTTTGACCCAAGAGACCCAGTACTTC
CDR3 protein: CASSFHGSLTQETQYF
V gene: TRBV5-1
D gene: -
clone size: -
J gene: TRBJ2-5

CDR3 DNA: TGCGCCAGCGGAGCTGATAGCTCCTATAATTCACCCCTCCACTTT
CDR3 protein: CASGADSSYNSPLHF
V gene: TRBV5-1
D gene: -
clone size: -
J gene: TRBJ1-6

CDR3 DNA: TGCGCCAGCAGCTTCGAAGCGGGGCGCAATGAGCAGTTCTTC
CDR3 protein: CASSFEAGRNEQFF
V gene: TRBV5-1
D gene: TRBD2
clone size: -
J gene: TRBJ2-1

CDR3 DNA: TGTGCCAGCAGCCCCTCCCCCTCCTACAATGAGCAGTTCTTC
CDR3 protein: CASSPSPSYNEQFF
V gene: TRBV3-1/TRBV3-2
D gene: -
clone size: -
J gene: TRBJ2-1

CDR3 DNA: TGCGCCAGCAGCCAAGAACAGGGGGCCGGTGGCTACACCTTC
CDR3 protein: CASSQEQGAGGYTF
V gene: TRBV4-1
D gene: TRBD1
clone size: -
J gene: TRBJ1-2

CDR3 DNA: TGTGCCAGTCGAAGAGCGGGAGAGAGCACAGATACGCAGTATTTT
CDR3 protein: CASRRAGESTDTQYF
V gene: TRBV19
D gene: TRBD2
clone size: once
J gene: TRBJ2-3

CDR3 DNA: TGTGCCAGCGGGACAGGGGGAGAAAAACTGTTTTTT
CDR3 protein: CASGTGGEKLFF
V gene: TRBV2
D gene: TRBD1
clone size: -
J gene: TRBJ1-4

CDR3 DNA: TGTGCCAACCTCACTAGCGGGGGAATTTTTGATACGCAGTATTTT
CDR3 protein: CANLTSGGIFDTQYF
V gene: TRBV7-9
D gene: TRBD2
clone size: -
J gene: TRBJ2-3

CDR3 DNA: TGTGCCAGCAGCCGACAGGGGGCCGACTATGGCTACACCTTC
CDR3 protein: CASSRQGADYGYTF
V gene: TRBV5-4
D gene: TRBD1
clone size: -
J gene: TRBJ1-2

CDR3 DNA: TGTGCCAGCAGCCAACGAAACATACGGGGATATGGCTACACCTTC
CDR3 protein: CASSQRNIRGYGYTF
V gene: TRBV3-1/TRBV3-2
D gene: -
clone size: -
J gene: TRBJ1-2

CDR3 DNA: TGCGCCAGCAGCTCGAGTCCTCAGGAATTAGAGACCCAGTACTTC
CDR3 protein: CASSSSPQELETQYF
V gene: TRBV5-1
D gene: -
clone size: -
J gene: TRBJ2-5

CDR3 DNA: TGTGCCAGCAGTCGGGTAGCGGGGGGAGGGGAGACCCAGTACTTC
CDR3 protein: CASSRVAGGGETQYF
V gene: TRBV6-6
D gene: TRBD2
clone size: -
J gene: TRBJ2-5

CDR3 DNA: TGTGCCAGCAGTTACGGAGCGGGCCTAGATACGCAGTATTTT
CDR3 protein: CASSYGAGLDTQYF
V gene: TRBV6-5
D gene: -
clone size: -
J gene: TRBJ2-3